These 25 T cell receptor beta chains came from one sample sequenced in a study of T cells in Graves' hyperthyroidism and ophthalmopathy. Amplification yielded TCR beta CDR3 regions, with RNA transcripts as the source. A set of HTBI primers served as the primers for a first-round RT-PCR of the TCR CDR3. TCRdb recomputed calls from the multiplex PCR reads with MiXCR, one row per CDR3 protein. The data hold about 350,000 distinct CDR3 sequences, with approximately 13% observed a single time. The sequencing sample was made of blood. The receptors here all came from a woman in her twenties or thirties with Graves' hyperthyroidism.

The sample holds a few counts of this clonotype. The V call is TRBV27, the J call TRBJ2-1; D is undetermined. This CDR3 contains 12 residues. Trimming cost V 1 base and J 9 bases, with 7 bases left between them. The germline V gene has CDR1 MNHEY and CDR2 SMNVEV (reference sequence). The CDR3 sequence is CASSLLPGEQFF. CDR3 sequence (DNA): TGTGCCAGCAGTTTATTACCCGGTGAGCAGTTCTTC.

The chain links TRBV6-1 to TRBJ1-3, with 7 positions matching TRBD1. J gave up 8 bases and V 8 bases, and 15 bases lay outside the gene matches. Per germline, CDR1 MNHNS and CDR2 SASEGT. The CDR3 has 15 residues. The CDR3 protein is CASGRGIFTGDTIYF. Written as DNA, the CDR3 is TGTGCCAGCGGGCGGGGCATTTTCACAGGGGACACCATATATTTT.

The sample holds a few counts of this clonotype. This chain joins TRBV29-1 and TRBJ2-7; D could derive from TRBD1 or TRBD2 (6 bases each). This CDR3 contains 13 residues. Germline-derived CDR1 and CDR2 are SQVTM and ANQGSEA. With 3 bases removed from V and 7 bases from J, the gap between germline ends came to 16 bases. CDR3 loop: CSVDYKVGGEQYF. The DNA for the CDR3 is TGCAGCGTTGATTACAAGGTAGGGGGGGAGCAGTACTTC.

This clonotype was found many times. CDR3 sequence reads: CATSRGGGSSYEQYF. The CDR3 nucleotides read TGTGCCACCAGCAGAGGTGGCGGCAGCTCCTACGAGCAGTACTTC. J is TRBJ2-7 and V is TRBV15; no firm D call. This CDR3 contains 15 residues. Trimming took off 1 base at V and 0 bases at J, with 10 bases between the two ends. Germline V CDR1 and CDR2: LNHNV, YYDKDF (reference sequence).

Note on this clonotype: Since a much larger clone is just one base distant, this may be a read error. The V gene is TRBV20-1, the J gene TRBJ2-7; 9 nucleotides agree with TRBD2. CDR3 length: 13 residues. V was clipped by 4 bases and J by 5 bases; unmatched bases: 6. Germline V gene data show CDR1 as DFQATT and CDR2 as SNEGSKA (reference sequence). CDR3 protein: CSATGTSFDEQYF. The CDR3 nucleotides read TGCAGTGCTACCGGGACTAGCTTCGACGAGCAGTACTTC.

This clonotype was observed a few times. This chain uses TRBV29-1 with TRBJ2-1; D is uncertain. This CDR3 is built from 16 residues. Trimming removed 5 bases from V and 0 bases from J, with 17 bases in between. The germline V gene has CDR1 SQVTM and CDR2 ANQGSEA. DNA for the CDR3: TGCAGCGTTTGTTACCTGGAGATAGGCTCCTACAATGAGCAGTTCTTC. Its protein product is CSVCYLEIGSYNEQFF.

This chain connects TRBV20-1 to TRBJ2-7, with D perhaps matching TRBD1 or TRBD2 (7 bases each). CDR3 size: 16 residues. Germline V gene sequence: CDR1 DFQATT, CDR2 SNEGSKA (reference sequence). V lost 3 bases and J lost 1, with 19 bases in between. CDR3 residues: CSARLTGEGLSYEQYF. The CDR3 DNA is TGCAGTGCTAGGCTTACAGGGGAGGGGTTGTCCTACGAGCAGTACTTC.

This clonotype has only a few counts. CDR3 in DNA: TGCAGTGCGAAGGAGACAGGGTCTTCCTACAATGAGCAGTTCTTC. It yields the protein CSAKETGSSYNEQFF. The chain couples TRBV20-1 to TRBJ2-1, with TRBD1 matching over 7 bases. Germline V lookup: CDR1 DFQATT, CDR2 SNEGSKA (reference sequence). Trimming took 6 bases from V and 1 from J; bases not matched to a gene: 9. CDR3 length: 15 residues.

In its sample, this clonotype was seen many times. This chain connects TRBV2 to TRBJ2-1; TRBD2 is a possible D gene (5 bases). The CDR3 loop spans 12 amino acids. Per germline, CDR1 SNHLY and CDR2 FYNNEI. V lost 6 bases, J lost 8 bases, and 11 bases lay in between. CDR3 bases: TGTGCCAGCAGGCGCACTAGGGATGAGCAGTTCTTC. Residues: CASRRTRDEQFF. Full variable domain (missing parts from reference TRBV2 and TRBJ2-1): EPEVTQTPSHQVTQMGQEVILRCVPISNHLYFYWYRQILGQKVEFLVSFYNNEISEKSEIFDDQFSVERPDGSNFTLKIRSTKLEDSAMYFCASRRTRDEQFFGPGTRLTVL.

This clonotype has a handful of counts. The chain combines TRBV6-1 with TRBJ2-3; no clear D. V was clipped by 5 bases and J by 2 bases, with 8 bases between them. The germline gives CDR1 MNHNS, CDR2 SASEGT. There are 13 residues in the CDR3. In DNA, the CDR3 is TGTGCCAGCAGTCCCCGACCCACAGATACGCAGTATTTT. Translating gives CASSPRPTDTQYF.

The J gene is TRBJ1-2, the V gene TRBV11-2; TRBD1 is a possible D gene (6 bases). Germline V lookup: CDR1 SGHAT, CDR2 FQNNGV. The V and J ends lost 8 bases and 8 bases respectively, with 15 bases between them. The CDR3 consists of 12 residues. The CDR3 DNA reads TGTGCCAGCCCCCACAAGGGGGGCGGCTACACCTTC. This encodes CASPHKGGGYTF.

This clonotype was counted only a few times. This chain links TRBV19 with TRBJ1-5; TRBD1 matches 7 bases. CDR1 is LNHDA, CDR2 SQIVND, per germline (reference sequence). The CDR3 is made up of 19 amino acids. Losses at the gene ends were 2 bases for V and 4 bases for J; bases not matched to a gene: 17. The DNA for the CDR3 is TGTGCCAGTAGTATACTCCGGGGGCAGGGGGGTTCTCCTAATCAGCCCCAGCATTTT. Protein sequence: CASSILRGQGGSPNQPQHF.

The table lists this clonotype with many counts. Written as DNA, the CDR3 is TGTGCCAGCAGTCTACGGACTAGCGGGACCTACAATGAGCAGTTCTTC. Translated, it gives CASSLRTSGTYNEQFF. V is TRBV27 and J is TRBJ2-1; 12 bases fit TRBD2. V lost 5 bases and J lost 2; bases outside the gene matches: 4. The CDR3 is 16 amino acids. Germline-derived CDR1 and CDR2 are MNHEY and SMNVEV (reference sequence).

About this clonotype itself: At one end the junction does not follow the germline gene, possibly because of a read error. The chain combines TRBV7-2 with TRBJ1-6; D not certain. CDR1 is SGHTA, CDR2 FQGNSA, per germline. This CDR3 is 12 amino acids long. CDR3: CASGLGREPLHF. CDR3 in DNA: TGTGCCAGCGGCTTAGGCCGCGAACCCCTCCACTTT.

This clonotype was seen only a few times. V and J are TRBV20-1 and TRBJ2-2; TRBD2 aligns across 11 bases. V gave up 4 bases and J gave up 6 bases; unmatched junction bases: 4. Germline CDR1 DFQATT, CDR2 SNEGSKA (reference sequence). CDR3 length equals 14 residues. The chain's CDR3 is CSAISGRAPGELFF. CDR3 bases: TGCAGTGCTATTAGCGGGAGGGCTCCCGGGGAGCTGTTTTTT.

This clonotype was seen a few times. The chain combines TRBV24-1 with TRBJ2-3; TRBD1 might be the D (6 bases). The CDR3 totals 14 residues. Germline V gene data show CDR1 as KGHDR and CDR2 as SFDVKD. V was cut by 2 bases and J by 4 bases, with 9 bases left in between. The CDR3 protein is CATSDSNRADTQYF. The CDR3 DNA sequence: TGTGCCACCAGTGATTCAAACAGGGCAGATACGCAGTATTTT.

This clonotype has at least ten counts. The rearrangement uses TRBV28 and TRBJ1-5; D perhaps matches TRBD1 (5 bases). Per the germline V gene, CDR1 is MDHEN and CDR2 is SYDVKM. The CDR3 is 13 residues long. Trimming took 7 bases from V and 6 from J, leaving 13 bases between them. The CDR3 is CASTGINGQPQHF. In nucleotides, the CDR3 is TGTGCCAGCACAGGGATTAACGGTCAGCCCCAGCATTTT.

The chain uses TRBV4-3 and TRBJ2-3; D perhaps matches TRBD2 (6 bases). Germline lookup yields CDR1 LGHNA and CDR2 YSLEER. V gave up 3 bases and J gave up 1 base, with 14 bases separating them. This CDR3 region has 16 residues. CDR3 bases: TGCGCCAGCAGCCACCCAAAGGGACTGGGCACAGATACGCAGTATTTT. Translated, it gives CASSHPKGLGTDTQYF.

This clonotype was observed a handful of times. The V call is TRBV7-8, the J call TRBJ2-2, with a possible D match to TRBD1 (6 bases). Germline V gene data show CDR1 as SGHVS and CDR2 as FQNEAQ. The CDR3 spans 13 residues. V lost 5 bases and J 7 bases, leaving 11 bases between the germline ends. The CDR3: CASSQLRGGELFF. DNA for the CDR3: TGTGCCAGCAGCCAACTCAGGGGCGGGGAGCTGTTTTTT.

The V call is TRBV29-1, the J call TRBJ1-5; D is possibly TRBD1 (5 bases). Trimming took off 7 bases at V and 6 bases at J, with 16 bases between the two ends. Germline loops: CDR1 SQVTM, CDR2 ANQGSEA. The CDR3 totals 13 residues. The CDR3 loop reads CSGDRDALQPQHF. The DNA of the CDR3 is TGCAGCGGTGACCGGGACGCACTTCAGCCCCAGCATTTT.

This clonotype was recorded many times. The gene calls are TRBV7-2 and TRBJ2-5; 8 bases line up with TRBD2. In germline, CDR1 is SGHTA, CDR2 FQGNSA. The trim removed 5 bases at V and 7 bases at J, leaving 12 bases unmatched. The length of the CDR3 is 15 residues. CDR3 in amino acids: CASSPGGDRARTQYF. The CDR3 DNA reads TGTGCCAGCAGCCCGGGGGGGGATCGTGCTCGGACCCAGTACTTC.

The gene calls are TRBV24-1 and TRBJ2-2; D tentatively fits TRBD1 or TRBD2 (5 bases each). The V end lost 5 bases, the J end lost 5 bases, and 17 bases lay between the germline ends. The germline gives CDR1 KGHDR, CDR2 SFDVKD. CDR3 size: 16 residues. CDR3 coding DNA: TGTGCCACCAGTGCCGCTCGAGGGGTGGGAACCGGGGAGCTGTTTTTT. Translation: CATSAARGVGTGELFF.

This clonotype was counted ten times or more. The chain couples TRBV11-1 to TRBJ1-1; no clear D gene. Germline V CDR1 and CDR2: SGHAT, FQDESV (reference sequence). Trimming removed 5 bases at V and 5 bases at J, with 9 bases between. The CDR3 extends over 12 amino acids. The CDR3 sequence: CASSPGTTEAFF. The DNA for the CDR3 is TGTGCCAGCAGCCCAGGTACAACTGAAGCTTTCTTT. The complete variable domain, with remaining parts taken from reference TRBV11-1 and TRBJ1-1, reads EAEVAQSPRYKITEKSQAVAFWCDPISGHATLYWYRQILGQGPELLVQFQDESVVDDSQLPKDRFSAERLKGVDSTLKIQPAELGDSAMYLCASSPGTTEAFFGQGTRLTVV.

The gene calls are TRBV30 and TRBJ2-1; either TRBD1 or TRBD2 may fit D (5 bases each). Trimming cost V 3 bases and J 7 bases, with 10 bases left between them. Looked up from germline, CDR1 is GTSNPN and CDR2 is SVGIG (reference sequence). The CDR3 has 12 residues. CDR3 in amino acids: CAWRGVSNEQFF. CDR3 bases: TGTGCCTGGAGGGGGGTCTCTAATGAGCAGTTCTTC.

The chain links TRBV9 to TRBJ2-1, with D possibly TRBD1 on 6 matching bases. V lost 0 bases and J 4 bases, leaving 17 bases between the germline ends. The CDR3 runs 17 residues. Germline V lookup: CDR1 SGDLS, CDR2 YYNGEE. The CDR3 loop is CASSVGGPTTLYNEQFF. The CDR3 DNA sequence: TGTGCCAGCAGCGTAGGGGGGCCGACAACCCTTTACAATGAGCAGTTCTTC.